The following is a TCR beta chain sequence with its context. As yet, its antigen is unknown. Use of 60 Vbeta and 13 Jbeta primers characterized the PCR. Using immunoSEQ multiplex PCR, the repertoire was profiled, and TCRdb retains in-frame clones only, with some absent. This repertoire comprises about 170,000 clones; its ten largest clones make up over 1%. Germline trimming cut 3 bases from V and 6 bases from J; bases unmatched to any gene: 5. Germline CDR1 is MGHRA and CDR2 is YSYEKL. This CDR3 has 16 residues. Though nominally healthy at sampling, donors likely had unrecorded immune exposures. This record comes from a study of cytomegalovirus exposure and HLA in healthy donors. Overall study results and limits: Through in vitro validation, three CMV-associated chains were shown to be specific for CMV antigens. Accurate prediction of most subjects' HLA-A and HLA-B alleles from TCR beta sequences was reported. There were 150 to 200 TCR beta chains listed as cytomegalovirus-associated.

This chain connects TRBV4-1 to TRBJ1-4; 12 bases map to TRBD1. The sequence came from a woman aged 55-69 years in good health and CMV-seronegative. Sequencing used PBMCs. The CDR3 coding sequence is TGCGCCAGCAGCCATCCCCGGGACAGGGGGCATGAAAAACTGTTTTTT. Its protein is CASSHPRDRGHEKLFF.